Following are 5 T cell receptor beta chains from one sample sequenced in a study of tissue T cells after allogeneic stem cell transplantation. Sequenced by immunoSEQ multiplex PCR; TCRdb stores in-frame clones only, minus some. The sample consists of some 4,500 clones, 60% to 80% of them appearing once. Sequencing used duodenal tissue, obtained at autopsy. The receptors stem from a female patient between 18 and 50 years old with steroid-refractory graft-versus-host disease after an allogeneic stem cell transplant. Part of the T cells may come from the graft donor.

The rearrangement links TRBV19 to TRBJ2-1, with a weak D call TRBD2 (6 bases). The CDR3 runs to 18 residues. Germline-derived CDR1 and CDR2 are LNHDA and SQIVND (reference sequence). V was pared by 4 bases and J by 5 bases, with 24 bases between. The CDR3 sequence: CASSNLLILSGRNNEQFF. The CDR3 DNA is TGTGCCAGTAGTAACCTTCTTATTCTTAGCGGAAGGAACAATGAGCAGTTCTTC.

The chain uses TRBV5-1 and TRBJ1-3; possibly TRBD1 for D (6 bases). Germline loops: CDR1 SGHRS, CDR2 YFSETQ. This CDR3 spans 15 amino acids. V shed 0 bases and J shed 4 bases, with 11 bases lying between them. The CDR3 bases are TGCGCCAGCAGCTTGGGACACAGGGCAGGAAACACCATATATTTT. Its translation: CASSLGHRAGNTIYF.

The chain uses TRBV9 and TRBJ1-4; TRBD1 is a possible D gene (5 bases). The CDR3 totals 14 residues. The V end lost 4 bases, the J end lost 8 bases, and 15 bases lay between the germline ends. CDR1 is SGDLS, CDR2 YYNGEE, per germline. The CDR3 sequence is CASSPRRGGEKLFF. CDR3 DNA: TGTGCCAGCAGCCCGCGTAGGGGCGGAGAAAAACTGTTTTTT.

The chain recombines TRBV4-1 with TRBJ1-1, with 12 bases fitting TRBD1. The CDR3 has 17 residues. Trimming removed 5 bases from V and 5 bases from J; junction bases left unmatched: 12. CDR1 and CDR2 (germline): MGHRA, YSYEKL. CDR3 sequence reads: CASSLQHRDRGRTEAFF. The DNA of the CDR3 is TGCGCCAGCAGCTTACAGCATCGGGACAGGGGGCGGACTGAAGCTTTCTTT.

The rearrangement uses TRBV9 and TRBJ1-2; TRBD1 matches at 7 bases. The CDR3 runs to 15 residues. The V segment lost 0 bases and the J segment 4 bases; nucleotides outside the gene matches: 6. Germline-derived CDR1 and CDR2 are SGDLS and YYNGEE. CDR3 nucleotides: TGTGCCAGCAGCGTAGCTGAGGACAGGATCTATGGCTACACCTTC. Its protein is CASSVAEDRIYGYTF. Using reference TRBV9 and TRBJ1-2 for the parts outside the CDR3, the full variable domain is DSGVTQTPKHLITATGQRVTLRCSPRSGDLSVYWYQQSLDQGLQFLIQYYNGEERAKGNILERFSAQQFPDLHSELNLSSLELGDSALYFCASSVAEDRIYGYTFGSGTRLTVV.